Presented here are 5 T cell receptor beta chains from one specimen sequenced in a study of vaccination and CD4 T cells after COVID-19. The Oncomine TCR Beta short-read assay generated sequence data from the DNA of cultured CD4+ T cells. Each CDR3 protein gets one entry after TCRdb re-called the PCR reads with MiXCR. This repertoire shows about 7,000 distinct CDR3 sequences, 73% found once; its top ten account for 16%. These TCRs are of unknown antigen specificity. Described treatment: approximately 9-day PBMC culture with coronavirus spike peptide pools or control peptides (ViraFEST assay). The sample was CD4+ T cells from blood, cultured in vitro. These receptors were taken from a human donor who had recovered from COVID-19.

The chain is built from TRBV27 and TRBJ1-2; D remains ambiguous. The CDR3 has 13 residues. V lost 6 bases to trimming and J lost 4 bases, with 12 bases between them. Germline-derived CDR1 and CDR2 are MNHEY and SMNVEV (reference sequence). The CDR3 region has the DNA TGTGCCAGCAGCACTCACTTGGGCTATGGCTACACCTTC. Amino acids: CASSTHLGYGYTF.

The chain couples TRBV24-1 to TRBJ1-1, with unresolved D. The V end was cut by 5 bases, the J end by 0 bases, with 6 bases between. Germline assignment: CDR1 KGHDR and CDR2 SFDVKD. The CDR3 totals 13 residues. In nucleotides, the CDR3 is TGTGCCACCAGTGGCAGAATGAACACTGAAGCTTTCTTT. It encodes CATSGRMNTEAFF.

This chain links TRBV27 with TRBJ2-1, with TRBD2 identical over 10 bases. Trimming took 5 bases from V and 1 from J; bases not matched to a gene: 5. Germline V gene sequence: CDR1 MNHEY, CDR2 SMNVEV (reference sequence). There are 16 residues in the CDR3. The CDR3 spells CASSLGLAVSYNEQFF. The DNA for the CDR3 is TGTGCCAGCAGTCTCGGACTAGCGGTATCCTACAATGAGCAGTTCTTC.

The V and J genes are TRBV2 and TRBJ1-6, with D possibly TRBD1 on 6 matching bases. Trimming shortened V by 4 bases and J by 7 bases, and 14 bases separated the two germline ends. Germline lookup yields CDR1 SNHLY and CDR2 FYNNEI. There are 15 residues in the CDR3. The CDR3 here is CASSVGQLINSPLHF. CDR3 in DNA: TGTGCCAGCAGTGTAGGACAGCTGATAAATTCACCCCTCCACTTT.

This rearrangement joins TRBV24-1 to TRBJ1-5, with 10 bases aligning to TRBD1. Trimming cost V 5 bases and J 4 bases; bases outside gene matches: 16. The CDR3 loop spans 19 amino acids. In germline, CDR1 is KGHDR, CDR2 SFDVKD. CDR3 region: CATSGLRQGADGPNQPQHF. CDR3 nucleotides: TGTGCCACCAGTGGATTAAGACAGGGGGCGGACGGGCCAAATCAGCCCCAGCATTTT.